A selection of T cell receptor beta chains follows, all from one sample in a study of neurological immune-mediated disorders. A single record per CDR3 protein comes from TCRdb applying MiXCR to the 5' RACE reads. The sample has tens of thousands of distinct CDR3 sequences; over 8.5% are singletons. The sample was PBMCs. The receptors derive from a male donor with HTLV-1-associated myelopathy (HAM/TSP). Each CDR3 is given with its conserved first and last residue. A D gene is named only where the DNA matches it firmly. Clone size is not always given. Where it is, it says once, few, many or a class for expanded clones.

v_gene	abundance	d_gene	j_gene	CDR3nt	CDR3aa
TRBV12-3/TRBV12-4	few	-	TRBJ2-3	TGTGCCAGCAGCCCAGCCCCAGGGGACACATCGTATTTT	CASSPAPGDTSYF
TRBV19	few	TRBD2	TRBJ2-3	TGTGCCTCAAGGGAGCAGCGGGGGACGGATACGCAGTATTTT	CASREQRGTDTQYF
TRBV7-3	many	-	TRBJ2-3	TGTGCCAGCAGCTCGCAGTCCCCAGCTACGCAGTATTTT	CASSSQSPATQYF
TRBV20-1	many	TRBD2	TRBJ2-5	TGCAGTGCTAGCGGGGGGGCATACGAGACCCAGTACTTC	CSASGGAYETQYF
TRBV7-2	many	-	TRBJ2-1	TGTGCCAGCAGCGCAGGAGCCTACAATGAGCAGTTCTTC	CASSAGAYNEQFF
TRBV5-1	once	-	TRBJ2-2	-	CASSFGRDSYEQYFGPGTGELFF
TRBV28	many	-	TRBJ1-4	TGTGCCAGCAGTTTTATCCAGGGTCGGCGGGAAAAACTGTTTTTT	CASSFIQGRREKLFF
TRBV4-3	many	-	TRBJ2-2	TGCGCCAGCAGCCAAGATAGGCTAGTCGGTGAGCTGTTTTTT	CASSQDRLVGELFF
TRBV3-1	few	TRBD2	TRBJ2-2	TGTGCCAGCAGCCAACGGGGGGGCCCCGGGGAGCTGTTTTTT	CASSQRGGPGELFF
TRBV7-2	medium-sized	-	TRBJ2-1	TGTGCCAGTCTGGGAGACCCCAGCTCCTACAATGAGCAGTTCTTC	CASLGDPSSYNEQFF
TRBV5-1	few	-	TRBJ1-1	TGCGCCAGCAGAGGGGGGGGGACCGTAAACCCTGAAGCTTTCTTT	CASRGGGTVNPEAFF
TRBV5-6	many	-	TRBJ1-2	TGTGCCAGCAGCAGCGACAGGCCCGCTAACTATGGCTACACCTTC	CASSSDRPANYGYTF
TRBV7-9	many	TRBD1	TRBJ2-7	TGTGCCAGCAGTTTCCGGGACAGGGTCTACGAGCAGTACTTC	CASSFRDRVYEQYF
TRBV10-3	many	-	TRBJ1-6	TGTGCCGTTGCCCCCGGGACTCAGAATTCACCCCTCCACTTT	CAVAPGTQNSPLHF
TRBV12-3/TRBV12-4	many	-	TRBJ2-7	TGTGCCAGCTGGGACACCAATTCCTACGAGCAGTACTTC	CASWDTNSYEQYF
TRBV7-9	many	-	TRBJ1-6	TGTGCCAGCAGCTTAGCGAAAGGGGTCGCAATAGTTTCACCCCTCCACTTT	CASSLAKGVAIVSPLHF
TRBV28	many	TRBD1	TRBJ1-4	TGTGCCAGCAGGGACAGGCGCTCCGAAAAACTGTTTTTT	CASRDRRSEKLFF
TRBV7-2	many	TRBD1	TRBJ1-1	TGTGCCAGCAGCCCGACAGGGATCGTAAACACTGAAGCTTTCTTT	CASSPTGIVNTEAFF
TRBV5-1	many	-	TRBJ1-2	TGCGCCAGCAGCTTGGGGGGGGAAGAAGGCTACACCTTC	CASSLGGEEGYTF
TRBV5-1	many	TRBD2	TRBJ2-5	TGCGCCAGCAGCCTCCCCGGGACTAGCGGGGGCCAAGAGACCCAGTACTTC	CASSLPGTSGGQETQYF
TRBV3-1	many	-	TRBJ2-2	TGTGCCAGCAGCCAAGGTTCCACCGGGGAGCTGTTTTTT	CASSQGSTGELFF
TRBV5-1	many	-	TRBJ1-1	TGCGCCAGCAGCTTGGTTCGGGGAACTGAAGCTTTCTTT	CASSLVRGTEAFF
TRBV29-1	many	-	TRBJ2-5	TGCAGCGTTCTTAGGGCCGGGACCCAAATAAGGACCCAGTACTTC	CSVLRAGTQIRTQYF
TRBV5-1	-	-	TRBJ2-1	TGCGCCAGCAGCCTCCTGAATGAGCAGTTCTTC	CASSLLNEQFF
TRBV12-3/TRBV12-4	many	TRBD1	TRBJ1-2	TGTGCCAGCAGTGCCCGGGACAGCCTTTATGGCTACACCTTC	CASSARDSLYGYTF
TRBV20-1	many	-	TRBJ1-2	TGCAGTCGGATACAAGCTAACTATGGCTACACCTTC	CSRIQANYGYTF
TRBV5-1	-	-	TRBJ2-1	TGCGCCAGCACCACTCGAGACCCAGGCAATGAGCAGTTCTTC	CASTTRDPGNEQFF
TRBV7-9	many	-	TRBJ2-3	TGTGCCAGCAGCTTCGGGACGGCTAGCACAGATACGCAGTATTTT	CASSFGTASTDTQYF
TRBV20-1	many	-	TRBJ1-1	TGCAGTGCTAGGAGCCGGGACTCGGGGAAGAGGGCTGAAGCTTTCTTT	CSARSRDSGKRAEAFF
TRBV20-1	many	-	TRBJ2-2	TGCAGTGCTAGAGATCAGGACAGAAAATTCACCGGGGAGCTGTTTTTT	CSARDQDRKFTGELFF
TRBV5-6	many	-	TRBJ1-5	TGTGCCAGCAGCAGGGAAGGCAATCAGCCCCAGCATTTT	CASSREGNQPQHF
TRBV7-2	many	-	TRBJ1-4	TGTGCCAGCAGCTTAGCGGCCGCGGGGGCGAGTGAAAAACTGTTTTTT	CASSLAAAGASEKLFF
TRBV6-1	few	TRBD2	TRBJ2-1	TGTGCCAGCAGTGTTAGCGGGGGCTACAATGAGCAGTTCTTC	CASSVSGGYNEQFF
TRBV28	few	-	TRBJ1-1	TGTGCCAGCAGTCCCGACGGCTCCACTGAAGCTTTCTTT	CASSPDGSTEAFF
TRBV10-3	many	TRBD2	TRBJ2-3	TGTGCCATCAGCGAAGCGGGACCTAGCACAGATACGCAGTATTTT	CAISEAGPSTDTQYF
TRBV5-5	many	-	TRBJ2-5	TGTGCCAGCAGCTCGGGGGATACCAGCCAAGAGACCCAGTACTTC	CASSSGDTSQETQYF
TRBV6-6	many	-	TRBJ2-2	TGTGCCAGCAGCCCCGAACCCGGGGAGCTGTTTTTT	CASSPEPGELFF
TRBV20-1	many	TRBD2	TRBJ2-1	TGCAGTGCCCACGGGGGGAGGGTAGCCAATGAGCAGTTCTTC	CSAHGGRVANEQFF
TRBV12-3/TRBV12-4	many	-	TRBJ1-5	TGTGCCAGCACCTCCAGGGAGGGTCAGCCCCAGCATTTT	CASTSREGQPQHF
TRBV9	many	-	TRBJ1-1	TGTGCCAGCAGCCCCCTCGAGACCTACACTGAAGCTTTCTTT	CASSPLETYTEAFF
TRBV7-2	many	-	TRBJ2-5	TGTGCCAGCAGCTTAGCCTTTAAAGAGACCCAGTACTTC	CASSLAFKETQYF
TRBV14	many	-	TRBJ2-7	TGTGCCAGCAGCCAGGGACTTGCGGCCTACGAGCAGTACTTC	CASSQGLAAYEQYF
TRBV28	many	-	TRBJ1-5	TGTGCCAGCAGTCCCCGGTCGGCAGGGCTAAATAGCAATCAGCCCCAGCATTTT	CASSPRSAGLNSNQPQHF
TRBV6-2/TRBV6-3	many	-	TRBJ2-1	TGTGCCAGCAGTACCCGGACAGCATACAATGAGCAGTTCTTC	CASSTRTAYNEQFF
TRBV29-1	many	TRBD1	TRBJ1-1	TGCAGCGTTGACATACAGGGGCCTGAAGCTTTCTTT	CSVDIQGPEAFF
TRBV28	medium-sized	TRBD1	TRBJ1-2	TGTGCCAGCAGTTTAGTAGGAGTGGGGACAGGGGGCTACACCTTC	CASSLVGVGTGGYTF
TRBV20-1	many	-	TRBJ2-7	TGCAGTGCTCCTGGCAGCCGATCCTACGAGCAGTACTTC	CSAPGSRSYEQYF
TRBV3-1	many	-	TRBJ2-7	TGTGCCAGCAGCCAAGGTGCAGGGGAAGCCTACGAGCAGTACTTC	CASSQGAGEAYEQYF
TRBV6-1	many	-	TRBJ1-2	TGTGCCAGCAGTTATGGACCCGGCTACACCTTC	CASSYGPGYTF
TRBV24-1	few	-	TRBJ2-3	TGTGCCACCAGTGATTTGGGCAGCTACACAGATACGCAGTATTTT	CATSDLGSYTDTQYF
TRBV5-1	many	-	TRBJ2-5	TGCGCCAGCAGCGGAAACCAAGAGACCCAGTACTTC	CASSGNQETQYF
TRBV27	many	-	TRBJ1-2	TGTGCCAGCAGTTTAGCCCGACCAGGGGCGGGAGGCTACACCTTC	CASSLARPGAGGYTF
TRBV7-9	few	-	TRBJ1-5	TGTGCCAGCAGCTTCGGGCAAATGGGGGCAGGTCAGCCCCAGCATTTT	CASSFGQMGAGQPQHF
TRBV5-5	-	TRBD2	TRBJ2-5	TGTGCCAGCAGCTGGACTAGCGGGGAGACCCAGTACTTC	CASSWTSGETQYF
TRBV5-1	many	-	TRBJ2-7	TGCGCCAGCGGGGGAGGTCCGGGAGCCTACGAGCAGTACTTC	CASGGGPGAYEQYF
TRBV29-1	-	TRBD2	TRBJ2-3	TGCAGCGTTGAAGGAGCGGGGCGCACAGATACGCAGTATTTT	CSVEGAGRTDTQYF
TRBV20-1	many	-	TRBJ2-1	TGCAGTGCTCACCGGCGGGCCCCTGTGTACAATGAGCAGTTCTTC	CSAHRRAPVYNEQFF